These 19 T cell receptor beta chains came from one sample sequenced in a study of T-cell reconstitution after alpha-beta-depleted transplantation in children. Construction of the TCRbeta library involved unique molecular identifiers. TCRdb re-called the PCR reads through MiXCR, storing one row per CDR3 protein. This table holds some 590,000 distinct CDR3 sequences, roughly a tenth found once. Sequencing was performed on PBMCs from the stem cell graft donor, taken from the stem cell graft. Receptors originate from a human donor who donated a stem cell graft to a child with acute myeloid leukemia.

This sequence joins TRBV6-2 or TRBV6-3 and TRBJ2-7; 15 positions agree with TRBD2. The CDR3 runs 19 residues. Germline V gives CDR1 MNHEY, CDR2 SVGEGT. V lost 5 bases, J lost 3 bases, and 14 bases stayed unmatched. The CDR3 region is CASSRPSGLAGGPLYEQYF. CDR3 DNA: TGTGCCAGCAGTCGCCCGTCCGGACTAGCGGGAGGGCCTCTCTACGAGCAGTACTTC.

This clonotype appeared a few times. The chain joins TRBV4-3 to TRBJ1-1; 8 nucleotides line up with TRBD1. V was clipped by 4 bases and J by 5 bases; unmatched bases: 24. The length of the CDR3 is 20 residues. Per germline, CDR1 LGHNA and CDR2 YSLEER. This chain's CDR3 is CASSLLYSGQGVAQRTEAFF. The CDR3 DNA sequence: TGCGCCAGCAGCCTACTTTACTCTGGACAGGGAGTTGCCCAGAGGACTGAAGCTTTCTTT.

This clonotype has only a few counts. The chain links TRBV7-2 to TRBJ1-3; tentative D call: TRBD1 (5 bases). The CDR3 runs 13 residues. Per germline, CDR1 SGHTA and CDR2 FQGNSA. Trimming left V 7 bases short and J 0 bases short, with 7 bases between. This chain's CDR3 is CASKGVSGNTIYF. In nucleotides, the CDR3 is TGTGCCAGCAAAGGGGTCTCTGGAAACACCATATATTTT.

The chain combines TRBV29-1 with TRBJ2-7, with D possibly matching TRBD1 (6 bases). Germline assignment: CDR1 SQVTM and CDR2 ANQGSEA. There are 12 residues in the CDR3. The V and J ends lost 6 bases and 2 bases respectively, with 11 bases between them. CDR3 protein: CSVRQEPYEQYF. The CDR3, as DNA: TGCAGCGTCCGACAGGAACCCTACGAGCAGTACTTC.

This clonotype was counted ten times or more. The chain joins TRBV25-1 to TRBJ2-5; 7 bases fit TRBD1. Trimming cost V 5 bases and J 5 bases; bases outside gene matches: 11. CDR3 length equals 15 residues. Per the germline V gene, CDR1 is MGHDK and CDR2 is SYGVNS. In nucleotides, the CDR3 is TGTGCCAGCAGTCCCGGACAGGAGGTCCTGGAGACCCAGTACTTC. Encoded protein: CASSPGQEVLETQYF.

V gene TRBV4-2 combines with J gene TRBJ1-1, with D possibly being TRBD1 (5 bases). CDR1 is LGHNA, CDR2 YNFKEQ, per germline. The CDR3 consists of 14 residues. Trimming left V 4 bases short and J 2 bases short, with 11 bases between. The CDR3 spells CASSPPRDNTEAFF. As DNA, the CDR3 is TGTGCCAGCAGCCCCCCCCGGGACAACACTGAAGCTTTCTTT.

This clonotype has only a few counts. The V and J genes are TRBV6-1 and TRBJ2-3, with 9 nucleotides matching TRBD1. This CDR3 has 14 residues. Trimming cost V 5 bases and J 4 bases; bases outside gene matches: 4. The germline CDR1 and CDR2 sequences are MNHNS and SASEGT. CDR3 sequence reads: CASSQRTGADTQYF. As DNA, the CDR3 is TGTGCCAGCAGTCAACGGACAGGGGCAGATACGCAGTATTTT.

This clonotype showed up just a few times. The chain has TRBV12-3 or TRBV12-4 and TRBJ2-6; D remains ambiguous. There are 15 residues in the CDR3. Trimming took off 9 bases at V and 2 bases at J, with 14 bases between the two ends. The CDR3 loop is CASTYPLPGANVLTF. CDR3 DNA: TGTGCCAGTACTTACCCCCTTCCTGGGGCCAACGTCCTGACTTTC.

This clonotype was picked up a small number of times. This chain joins TRBV5-1 and TRBJ2-3; 8 bases map to TRBD1. From germline, CDR1 is SGHRS and CDR2 YFSETQ. V shed 6 bases and J 2 bases; nucleotides not matched to a gene: 8. This CDR3 region has 15 residues. The DNA of the CDR3 is TGCGCCAGCACTCAACAGGGGGTTACCACAGATACGCAGTATTTT. It translates to CASTQQGVTTDTQYF.

This clonotype was picked up many times. The rearrangement uses TRBV29-1 and TRBJ2-2; D could derive from TRBD1 or TRBD2 (5 bases each). This CDR3 has 13 amino acids. Germline CDR1 SQVTM, CDR2 ANQGSEA. V lost 4 bases to trimming and J lost 7 bases, with 13 bases between them. CDR3 coding DNA: TGCAGCGTTGGACAGCCTGCGGGCGGGGAGCTGTTTTTT. Translation: CSVGQPAGGELFF.

In this sample, this clonotype turned up many times. The rearrangement joins TRBV12-3 or TRBV12-4 to TRBJ1-2; TRBD1 matches 9 bases. With V trimmed by 5 bases and J by 5 bases, 12 bases remained unmatched. CDR3 length: 16 amino acids. The CDR3 spells CASSGTGTGVGYGYTF. The DNA for the CDR3 is TGTGCCAGCAGTGGGACAGGGACGGGGGTAGGGTATGGCTACACCTTC.

This clonotype has a handful of counts. This chain uses TRBV7-3 with TRBJ2-1; D remains ambiguous. Germline V lookup: CDR1 SGHTA, CDR2 FQGTGA. The V end was cut by 2 bases, the J end by 2 bases, with 10 bases between. The CDR3 sequence is 15 residues long. Written as DNA, the CDR3 is TGTGCCAGCAGCTTACGACCGGGCCCCTACAATGAGCAGTTCTTC. This sequence encodes CASSLRPGPYNEQFF. Together with reference TRBV7-3 and TRBJ2-1, the CDR3 gives the full variable domain: GAGVSQTPSNKVTEKGKYVELRCDPISGHTALYWYRQSLGQGPEFLIYFQGTGAADDSGLPNDRFFAVRPEGSVSTLKIQRTERGDSAVYLCASSLRPGPYNEQFFGPGTRLTVL.

V usage is TRBV7-2 and J usage is TRBJ1-5, with D hard to call. Germline assignment: CDR1 SGHTA and CDR2 FQGNSA. There are 15 residues in the CDR3. V was trimmed by 7 bases and J by 0 bases, leaving 13 bases between them. The CDR3 nucleotides are TGTGCCAGCAATATCGGCCTCTATAGCAATCAGCCCCAGCATTTT. Protein product: CASNIGLYSNQPQHF.

This clonotype was observed a handful of times. This chain joins TRBV27 and TRBJ2-7; 11 bases are a match to TRBD2. With 1 base clipped from V and 2 bases from J, the junction kept 7 bases outside the gene matches. Germline values: CDR1 MNHEY, CDR2 SMNVEV (reference sequence). This CDR3 is 17 amino acids long. The CDR3 bases are TGTGCCAGCAGTTTATACGTCCTAGCGGGAGGCACCTACGAGCAGTACTTC. This sequence encodes CASSLYVLAGGTYEQYF.

This clonotype was counted a few times. The CDR3 DNA follows: TGCAGCGTTGTATTGGGGACCGGGACTAGCTACTCCTACGAGCAGTACTTC. Translation: CSVVLGTGTSYSYEQYF. The gene calls are TRBV29-1 and TRBJ2-7, with TRBD2 matching 9 bases. The ends lost 4 bases at V and 0 bases at J; junction bases unmatched: 13. The CDR3 runs 17 residues. Germline-derived CDR1 and CDR2 are SQVTM and ANQGSEA.

Only a few counts were recorded for this clonotype. This chain's CDR3 is CASSLVSGDRGEAFF. Here the CDR3 DNA reads TGTGCCAGCAGCTTAGTAAGTGGGGACAGGGGAGAAGCTTTCTTT. The chain employs TRBV7-8 and TRBJ1-1; 10 bases fit TRBD1. Germline V CDR1 and CDR2: SGHVS, FQNEAQ. The CDR3 is 15 amino acids. J was trimmed by 8 bases and V by 1 base; bases with no gene match: 7.

Turning to this clonotype: The CDR3 does not close with the conserved phenylalanine or tryptophan, likely indicating a read error. The J gene is TRBJ2-7, the V gene TRBV25-1; D is undetermined. Germline-derived CDR1 and CDR2 are MGHDK and SYGVNS. V was pared by 4 bases and J by 3 bases, with 4 bases between. The CDR3 consists of 11 residues. The CDR3 protein is CASSGDYEQYS. The CDR3 coding sequence is TGTGCCAGCAGTGGGGACTACGAGCAGTACTCC.

This sequence joins TRBV10-3 and TRBJ2-5; 7 bases map to TRBD1. Germline V gene lookup returns CDR1 ENHRY and CDR2 SYGVKD. V shed 3 bases and J 5 bases; nucleotides not matched to a gene: 6. The CDR3 length is 14 residues. CDR3 region: CAISDRQGEETQYF. CDR3 sequence (DNA): TGTGCCATCAGTGATCGGCAGGGGGAGGAGACCCAGTACTTC.

A word on this clonotype: Being one base from a much bigger clone, this may be a read error. V usage is TRBV12-3 or TRBV12-4 and J usage is TRBJ2-7; 12 bases align to TRBD1. The CDR3 is 15 amino acids. The CDR3 bases are TGTGCCAGCAGTGCCGGGACAGGGGGCCCCTACGAGCACTACTTC. It is translated as CASSAGTGGPYEHYF.